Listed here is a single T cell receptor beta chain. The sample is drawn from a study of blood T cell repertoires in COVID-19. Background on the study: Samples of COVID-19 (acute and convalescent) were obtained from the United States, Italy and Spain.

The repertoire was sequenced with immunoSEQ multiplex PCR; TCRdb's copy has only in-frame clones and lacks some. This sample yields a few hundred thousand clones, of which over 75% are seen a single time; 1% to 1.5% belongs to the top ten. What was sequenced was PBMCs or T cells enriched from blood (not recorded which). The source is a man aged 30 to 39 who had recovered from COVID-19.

The CDR3 sequence is CASSILGTGDSPLHF. The CDR3 DNA sequence: TGTGCCAGTAGTATTCTGGGGACAGGGGATTCACCCCTCCACTTT. The V call is TRBV19, the J call TRBJ1-6; 10 bases are a match to TRBD1. There are 15 residues in the CDR3. The germline gives CDR1 LNHDA, CDR2 SQIVND (reference sequence). V trimming: 3 bases; J trimming: 8 bases; junction bases outside the gene matches: 4.